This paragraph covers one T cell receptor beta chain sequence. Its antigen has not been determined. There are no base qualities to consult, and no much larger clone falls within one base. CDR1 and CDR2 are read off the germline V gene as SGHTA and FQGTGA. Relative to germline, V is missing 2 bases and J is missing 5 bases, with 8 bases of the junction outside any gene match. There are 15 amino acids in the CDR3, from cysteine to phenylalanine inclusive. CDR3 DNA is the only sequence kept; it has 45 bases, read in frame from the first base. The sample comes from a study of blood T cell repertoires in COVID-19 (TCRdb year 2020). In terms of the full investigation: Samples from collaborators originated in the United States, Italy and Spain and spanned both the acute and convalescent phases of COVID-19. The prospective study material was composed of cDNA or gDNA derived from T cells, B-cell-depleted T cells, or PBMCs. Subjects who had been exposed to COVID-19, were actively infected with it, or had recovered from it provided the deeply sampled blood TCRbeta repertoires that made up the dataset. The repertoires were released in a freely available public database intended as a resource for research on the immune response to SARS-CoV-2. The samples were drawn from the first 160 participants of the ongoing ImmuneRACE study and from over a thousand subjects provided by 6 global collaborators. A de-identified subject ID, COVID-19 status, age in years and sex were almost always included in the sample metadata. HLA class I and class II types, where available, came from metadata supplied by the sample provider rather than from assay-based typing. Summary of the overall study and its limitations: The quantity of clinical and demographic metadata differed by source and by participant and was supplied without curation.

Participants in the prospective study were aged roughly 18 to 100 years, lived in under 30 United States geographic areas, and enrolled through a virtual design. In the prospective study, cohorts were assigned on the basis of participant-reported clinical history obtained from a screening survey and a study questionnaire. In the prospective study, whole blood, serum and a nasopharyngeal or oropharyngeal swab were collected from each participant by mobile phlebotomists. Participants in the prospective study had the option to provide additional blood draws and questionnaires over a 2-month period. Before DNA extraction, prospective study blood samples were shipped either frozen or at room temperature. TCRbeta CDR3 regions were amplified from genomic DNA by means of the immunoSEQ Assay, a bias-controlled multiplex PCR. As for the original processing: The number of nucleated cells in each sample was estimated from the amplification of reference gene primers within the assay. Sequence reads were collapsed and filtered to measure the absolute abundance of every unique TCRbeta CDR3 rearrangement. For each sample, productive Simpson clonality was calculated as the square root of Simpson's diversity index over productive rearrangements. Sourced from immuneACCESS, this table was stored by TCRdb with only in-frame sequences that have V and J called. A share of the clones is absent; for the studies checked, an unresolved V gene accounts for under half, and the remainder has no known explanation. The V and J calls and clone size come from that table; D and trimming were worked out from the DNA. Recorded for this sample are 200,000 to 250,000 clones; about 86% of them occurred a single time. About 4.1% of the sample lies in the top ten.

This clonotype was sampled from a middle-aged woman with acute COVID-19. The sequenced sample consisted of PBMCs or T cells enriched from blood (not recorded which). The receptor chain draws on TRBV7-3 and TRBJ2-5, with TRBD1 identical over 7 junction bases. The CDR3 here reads CASSLLGQRTETQYF. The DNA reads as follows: TGTGCCAGCAGCTTACTGGGACAGCGAACGGAGACCCAGTACTTC.